This T cell receptor beta chain was sequenced during a study of blood T cell repertoires in COVID-19. Study summary: Sites in the United States, Italy and Spain provided acute and convalescent COVID-19 samples. Sources were T cells, B-cell-depleted T cells, or PBMCs; the material itself was cDNA or gDNA.

Source study methods: It was from reference gene primer amplification that nucleated cell counts were estimated. Profiling relied on immunoSEQ multiplex PCR, and the TCRdb table lists in-frame clones only, not all of them. V and J calls and clone size are as listed in that table; D and trimming were resolved from the DNA. There are approximately 240,000 clones in the sample; around 80% occur only once, and approximately 5% lies in the top ten. V lost 2 bases, J lost 0 bases, and 5 bases lay in between. Germline CDR1 is SGHRS and CDR2 is YFSETQ. The CDR3 runs 13 residues. This clone showed up just once.

The V gene is TRBV5-1, the J gene TRBJ1-2, with D unclear. Source material: peripheral blood. This TCR derives from a woman aged 55-70 years who had recovered from COVID-19. The CDR3: CASSFTANYGYTF. The CDR3 DNA is TGCGCCAGCAGCTTTACTGCTAACTATGGCTACACCTTC. Full variable domain (missing parts from reference TRBV5-1 and TRBJ1-2): KAGVTQTPRYLIKTRGQQVTLSCSPISGHRSVSWYQQTPGQGLQFLFEYFSETQRNKGNFPGRFSGRQFSNSRSEMNVSTLELGDSALYLCASSFTANYGYTFGSGTRLTVV.